One T cell receptor (beta chain) is described in this entry. Its antigen is undetermined. Per germline, CDR1 MNHEY and CDR2 SMNVEV (reference sequence). V was trimmed by 3 bases and J by 0 bases, leaving 15 bases between them. The CDR3 loop spans 18 amino acids. The sample is drawn from a study of cytomegalovirus exposure and HLA in healthy donors. Study-wide background: Earlier sequencing of some 170 million T cells yielded around 100 million unique TCR beta sequences.

PCR involved 60 Vbeta and 13 Jbeta primers. Method: immunoSEQ multiplex PCR; TCRdb's copy keeps in-frame clones and lacks some. The sample contains under 200,000 clones, 80% to 90% of which appear only once. Whole-study results and caveats: In vitro checks showed that three CMV-associated chains really do target CMV antigens.

The sequence was obtained from a man aged 18 to 35 in good health and CMV-seropositive. Sequencing was carried out using PBMCs. V usage is TRBV27 and J usage is TRBJ2-6; a weak D match, TRBD1 (5 bases). For the CDR3, the DNA is TGTGCCAGCAGTTTCTTCGGCAGGGCCAGCTCTGGGGCCAACGTCCTGACTTTC. Translating it yields CASSFFGRASSGANVLTF.